This T cell receptor (beta chain) was documented in a study of T-cell memory formation after mild COVID-19. TCRdb re-analysed the 5' RACE reads in MiXCR, keeping a single row per CDR3 protein. The sample consists of about 340,000 distinct CDR3 sequences, around 21% of them appearing once. Overall study findings and caveats: CD4/CD8 balance characterized clones contracting day 15 to 85, and CD4+ skew characterized later expanders. Memory cells collected pre-infection included some clones that later responded, suggesting cross-reactive memory joined. Proof of SARS-CoV-2 specificity was absent for the second-wave clones that crested on day 37.

The CDR3 is 13 residues long. Deletions cut 3 bases from V and 1 base from J, with 6 bases between. As concerns this clonotype: Its cognate antigen is unknown.

The TCR comes from an adult woman who had mild COVID-19 (a few samples of this study predate the infection). Cell type and time point are not known. The genes are TRBV12-3 or TRBV12-4 and TRBJ2-5; D gene uncertain. The sample was PBMCs or a T cell subset sorted from them (not recorded which). CDR3 sequence (DNA): TGTGCCAGCAGTTTTCGGCCCCAAGAGACCCAGTACTTC. Translation gives CASSFRPQETQYF.